The TCR beta chain described here comes from a study of graft-versus-host responses after intestinal transplantation (TCRdb year 2021). About the investigation overall: Multivisceral, liver-intestinal, or isolated intestinal transplants were received by the recipients. All recipients received anti-thymocyte globulin induction followed by maintenance tacrolimus and steroids for three to four years. After intestinal transplantation, graft-versus-host and host-versus-graft alloreactive T cell clones in the graft, circulation and bone marrow were tracked using bulk TCR-beta CDR3 sequencing. To identify alloreactive clones, pre-transplant mixed lymphocyte reaction products were sequenced and then compared with unstimulated pre-transplant donor and recipient T cells. Of the 20 to 25 intestinal transplant recipients enrolled in the cohort, one of whom was a retransplant, a few patients without pretransplant specimens were excluded. Donor T cell macrochimerism was defined as a peak of at least 4% donor T cells among recipient peripheral blood mononuclear cells. Samples from a few later patients were sequenced in-house on an Illumina MiSeq with MiXCR processing rather than by the commercial service.

Blood samples were collected up to 4 times in the first month after transplant and then at least monthly when available. As to this clone: The antigen it binds to is not known. No much larger clone is present one base from it, and per-base qualities are unavailable.

Sequences MRHNA (CDR1) and SNTAGT (CDR2) are obtained from the germline V gene. The CDR3 runs 16 residues from the cysteine to the phenylalanine. Only the CDR3 region is kept as DNA, spanning 48 bases read in frame from base 1. The germline V and J ends show losses of 5 bases and 2 bases respectively, and no gene match explains 8 bases of the junction. Libraries were constructed by the immunoSEQ multiplex PCR assay. For most patients, genomic DNA was subjected to high-throughput TCR-beta CDR3 sequencing by Adaptive Biotechnologies. On the authors' methods: TCR sequencing data for around 19 patients were retrieved from Adaptive's ImmunoSEQ software; a few other patients were processed with MiXCR and VDJtools. CDR3 nucleotide sequences shared by donor and recipient were removed because the origin of these sequences could not be assigned. To count as alloreactive, a clone needed at least 2-fold expansion over unstimulated cells and a minimum CFSE-low frequency of 0.002% (template counts) or 0.001% (read counts). A clone was considered mappable if detected in the sequenced pre-transplant spleen, lymph node, or MLR CFSE-low populations of the donor or recipient. The cumulative frequency of alloreactive clones was calculated as a percentage of all sequences, weighted by copy number. The source is immuneACCESS, and TCRdb retained only in-frame sequences with V and J called. Part of the clones is not carried over; for the studies checked, unresolved V genes explain less than half of this, and the remainder is unexplained. Clonal size and the V and J genes are those of that table, whereas D and trimming came from the DNA. The sample table records some 8,300 clones; about 90% of these occur just once. Approximately 1.5% of the sample is held by the ten biggest clonotypes.

The research as a whole found: The relatively low number and heterogeneity of intestinal transplant patients limited the conclusions. In the allografts of patients with donor T cell macrochimerism, GvH to HvG T cell clonal ratios were high. Early after transplant, declines in HvG clones were associated with peak levels of circulating GvH clones. GvH clones were detected in recipient bone marrow, and some of these GvH clones were observed earlier in ileal mucosa or blood, consistent with an intestinal mucosal origin.

The source of this sequence is a human patient who received an intestinal transplant, so some T cells may come from the graft donor. The chain is made from TRBV6-4 and TRBJ2-1; TRBD2 matches 8 bases in the middle. The sample was PBMCs, taken approximately 30 days after intestinal transplant. In nucleotide form, the sequence is TGTGCCAGCAGTATTAGGGCTAGCGGGCCCTACAATGAGCAGTTCTTC. Its protein product is CASSIRASGPYNEQFF.